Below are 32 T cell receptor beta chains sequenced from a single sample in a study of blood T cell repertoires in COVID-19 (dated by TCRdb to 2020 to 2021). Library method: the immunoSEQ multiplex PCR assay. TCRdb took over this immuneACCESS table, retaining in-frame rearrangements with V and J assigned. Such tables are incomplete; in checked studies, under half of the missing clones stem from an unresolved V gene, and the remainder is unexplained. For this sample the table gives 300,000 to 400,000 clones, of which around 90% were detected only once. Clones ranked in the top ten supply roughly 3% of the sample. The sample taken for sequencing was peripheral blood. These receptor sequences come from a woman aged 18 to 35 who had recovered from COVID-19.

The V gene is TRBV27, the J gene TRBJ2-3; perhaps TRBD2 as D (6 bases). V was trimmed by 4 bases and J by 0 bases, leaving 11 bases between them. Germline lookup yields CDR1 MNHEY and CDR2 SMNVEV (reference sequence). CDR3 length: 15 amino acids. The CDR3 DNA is TGTGCCAGCAGTTCTTTAGCGGTTAGCACAGATACGCAGTATTTT. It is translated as CASSSLAVSTDTQYF.

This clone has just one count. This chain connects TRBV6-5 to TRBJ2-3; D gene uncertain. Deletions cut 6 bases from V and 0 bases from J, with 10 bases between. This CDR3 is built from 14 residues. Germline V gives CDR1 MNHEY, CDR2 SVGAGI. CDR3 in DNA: TGTGCCAGCAGCCCAGCTAGTAGCACAGATACGCAGTATTTT. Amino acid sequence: CASSPASSTDTQYF.

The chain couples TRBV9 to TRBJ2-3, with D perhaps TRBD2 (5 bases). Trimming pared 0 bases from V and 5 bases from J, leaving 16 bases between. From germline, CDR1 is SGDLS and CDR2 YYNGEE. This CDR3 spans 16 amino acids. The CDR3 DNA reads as TGTGCCAGCAGCGTAGACGGGGTCGGTCGCGGAGATACGCAGTATTTT. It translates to CASSVDGVGRGDTQYF. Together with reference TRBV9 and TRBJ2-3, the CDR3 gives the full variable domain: DSGVTQTPKHLITATGQRVTLRCSPRSGDLSVYWYQQSLDQGLQFLIQYYNGEERAKGNILERFSAQQFPDLHSELNLSSLELGDSALYFCASSVDGVGRGDTQYFGPGTRLTVL.

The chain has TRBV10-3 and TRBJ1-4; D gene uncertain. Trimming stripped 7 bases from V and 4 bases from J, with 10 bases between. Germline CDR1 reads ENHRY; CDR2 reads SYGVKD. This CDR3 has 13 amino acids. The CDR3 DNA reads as TGTGCCATCAATGAACAGTTTAATGAAAAACTGTTTTTT. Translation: CAINEQFNEKLFF.

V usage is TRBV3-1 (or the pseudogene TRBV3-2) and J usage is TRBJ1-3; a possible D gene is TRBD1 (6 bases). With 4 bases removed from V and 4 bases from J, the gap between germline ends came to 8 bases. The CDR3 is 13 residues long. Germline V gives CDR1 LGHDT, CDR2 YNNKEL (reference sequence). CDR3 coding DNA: TGTGCCAGCAGCCCGGGACAAGGAAACACCATATATTTT. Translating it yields CASSPGQGNTIYF.

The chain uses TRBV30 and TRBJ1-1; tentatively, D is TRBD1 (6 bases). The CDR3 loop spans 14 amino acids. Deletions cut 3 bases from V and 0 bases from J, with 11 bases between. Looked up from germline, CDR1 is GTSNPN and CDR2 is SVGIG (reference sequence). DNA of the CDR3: TGTGCCTGGAGGGGGAGGGGGGTGAACACTGAAGCTTTCTTT. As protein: CAWRGRGVNTEAFF.

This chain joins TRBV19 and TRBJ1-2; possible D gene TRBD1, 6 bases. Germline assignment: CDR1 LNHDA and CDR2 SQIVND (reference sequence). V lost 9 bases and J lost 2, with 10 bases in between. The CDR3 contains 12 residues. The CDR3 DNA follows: TGTGCCAGCTCGGACAGAAACTATGGCTACACCTTC. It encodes CASSDRNYGYTF.

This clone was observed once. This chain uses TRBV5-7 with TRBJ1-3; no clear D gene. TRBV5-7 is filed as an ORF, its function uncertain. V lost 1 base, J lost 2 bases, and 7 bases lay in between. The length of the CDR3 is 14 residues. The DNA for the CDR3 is TGTGCCAGCAGCTTGACAGTTGCTGGAAACACCATATATTTT. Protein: CASSLTVAGNTIYF.

The CDR3 reads CASSIPRQDNQPQHF. The CDR3 DNA is TGTGCCAGTAGTATCCCCAGACAGGATAATCAGCCCCAGCATTTT. V usage is TRBV19 and J usage is TRBJ1-5; D is possibly TRBD1 (6 bases). The CDR3 runs 15 residues. Germline CDR1 and CDR2: LNHDA and SQIVND (reference sequence). V lost 3 bases and J 4 bases, leaving 13 bases between the germline ends.

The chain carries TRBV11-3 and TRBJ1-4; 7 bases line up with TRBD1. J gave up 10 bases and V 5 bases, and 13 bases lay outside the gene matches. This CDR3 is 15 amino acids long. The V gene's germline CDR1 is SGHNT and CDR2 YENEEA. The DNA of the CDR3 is TGTGCCAGCAGCGCCAGGACAGGACGGAACGTAAAACTGTTTTTT. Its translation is CASSARTGRNVKLFF.

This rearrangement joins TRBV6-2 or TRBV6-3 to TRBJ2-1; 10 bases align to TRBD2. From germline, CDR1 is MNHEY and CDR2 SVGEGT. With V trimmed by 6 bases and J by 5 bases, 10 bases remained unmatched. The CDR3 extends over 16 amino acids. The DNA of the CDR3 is TGTGCCAGCAGCCCAAGTGGGACTAGCGAACACAATGAGCAGTTCTTC. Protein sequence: CASSPSGTSEHNEQFF.

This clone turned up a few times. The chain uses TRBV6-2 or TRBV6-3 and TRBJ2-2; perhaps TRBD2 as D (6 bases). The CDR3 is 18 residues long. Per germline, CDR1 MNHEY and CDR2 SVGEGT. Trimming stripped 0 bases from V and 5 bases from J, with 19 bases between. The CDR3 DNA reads TGTGCCAGCAGTTACTCCCGGGTGGAGGGGAGACAAACCGGGGAGCTGTTTTTT. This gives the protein CASSYSRVEGRQTGELFF.

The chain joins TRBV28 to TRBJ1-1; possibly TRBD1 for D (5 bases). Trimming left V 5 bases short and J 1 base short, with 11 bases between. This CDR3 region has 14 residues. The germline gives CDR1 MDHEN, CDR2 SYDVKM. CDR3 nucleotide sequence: TGTGCCAGCAGTCCCCCAACAGGGAACACTGAAGCTTTCTTT. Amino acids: CASSPPTGNTEAFF.

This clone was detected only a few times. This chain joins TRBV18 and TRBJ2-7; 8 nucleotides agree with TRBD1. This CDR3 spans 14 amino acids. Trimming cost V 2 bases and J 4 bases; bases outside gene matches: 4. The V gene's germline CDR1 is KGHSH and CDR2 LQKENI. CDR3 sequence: CASSPGQGAYEQYV. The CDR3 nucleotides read TGTGCCAGCTCACCAGGACAGGGAGCATACGAGCAGTACGTC.

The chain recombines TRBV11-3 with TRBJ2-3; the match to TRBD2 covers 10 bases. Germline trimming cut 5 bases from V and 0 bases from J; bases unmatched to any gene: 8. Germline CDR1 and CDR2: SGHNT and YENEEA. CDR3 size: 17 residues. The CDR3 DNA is TGTGCCAGCAGCCGAAGGACTAGCGGACCGAGCACAGATACGCAGTATTTT. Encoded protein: CASSRRTSGPSTDTQYF.

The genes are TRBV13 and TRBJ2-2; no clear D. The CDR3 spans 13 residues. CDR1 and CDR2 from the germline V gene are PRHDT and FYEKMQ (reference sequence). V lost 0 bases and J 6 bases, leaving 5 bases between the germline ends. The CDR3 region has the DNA TGTGCCAGCAGCTTAGGCGCGGCCGGGGAGCTGTTTTTT. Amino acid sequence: CASSLGAAGELFF.

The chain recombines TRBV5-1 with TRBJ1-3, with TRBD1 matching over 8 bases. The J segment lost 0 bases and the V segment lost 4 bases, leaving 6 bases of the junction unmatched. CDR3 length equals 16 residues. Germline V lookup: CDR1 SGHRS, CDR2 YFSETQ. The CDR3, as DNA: TGCGCCAGCAGCCAAATGGGACAGGACTCTGGAAACACCATATATTTT. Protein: CASSQMGQDSGNTIYF.

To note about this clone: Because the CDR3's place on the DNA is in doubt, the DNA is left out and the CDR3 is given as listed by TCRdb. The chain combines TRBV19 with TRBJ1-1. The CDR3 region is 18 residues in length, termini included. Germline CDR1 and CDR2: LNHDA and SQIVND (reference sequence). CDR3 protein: CASWGGDPEAFFRSRPFF.

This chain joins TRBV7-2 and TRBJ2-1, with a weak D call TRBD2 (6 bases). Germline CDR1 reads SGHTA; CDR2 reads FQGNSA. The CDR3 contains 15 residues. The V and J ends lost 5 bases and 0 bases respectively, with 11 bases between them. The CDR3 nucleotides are TGTGCCAGCAGCACGCGGGGAAGCTCCTACAATGAGCAGTTCTTC. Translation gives CASSTRGSSYNEQFF.

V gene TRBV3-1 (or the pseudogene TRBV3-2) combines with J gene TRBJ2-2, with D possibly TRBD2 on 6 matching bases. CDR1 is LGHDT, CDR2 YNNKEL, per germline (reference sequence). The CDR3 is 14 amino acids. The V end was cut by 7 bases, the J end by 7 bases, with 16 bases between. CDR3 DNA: TGTGCCAGCACAGCACTAGCTCGAGGCGGGGAGCTGTTTTTT. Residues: CASTALARGGELFF.

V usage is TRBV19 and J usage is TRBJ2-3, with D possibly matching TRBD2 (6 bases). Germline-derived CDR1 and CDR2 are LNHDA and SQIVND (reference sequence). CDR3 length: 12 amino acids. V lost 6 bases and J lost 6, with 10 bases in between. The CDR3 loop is CASSPEGDTQYF. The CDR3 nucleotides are TGTGCCAGTAGCCCGGAGGGGGATACGCAGTATTTT. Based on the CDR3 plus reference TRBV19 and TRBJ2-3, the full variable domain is DGGITQSPKYLFRKEGQNVTLSCEQNLNHDAMYWYRQDPGQGLRLIYYSQIVNDFQKGDIAEGYSVSREKKESFPLTVTSAQKNPTAFYLCASSPEGDTQYFGPGTRLTVL.

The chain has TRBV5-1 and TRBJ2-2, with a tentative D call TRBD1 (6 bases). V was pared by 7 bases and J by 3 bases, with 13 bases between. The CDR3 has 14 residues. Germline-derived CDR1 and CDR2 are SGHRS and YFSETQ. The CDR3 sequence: CASAGQKDTGELFF. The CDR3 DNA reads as TGCGCCAGCGCTGGACAGAAAGACACCGGGGAGCTGTTTTTT.

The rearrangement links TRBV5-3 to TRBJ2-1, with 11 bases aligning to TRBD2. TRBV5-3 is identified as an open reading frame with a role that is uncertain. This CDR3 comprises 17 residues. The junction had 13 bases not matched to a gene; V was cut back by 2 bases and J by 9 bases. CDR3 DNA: TGTGCCAGAAGCTTTCCTAAACTAGCGGGAGAAGGCGCTGAGCAGTTCTTC. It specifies CARSFPKLAGEGAEQFF.

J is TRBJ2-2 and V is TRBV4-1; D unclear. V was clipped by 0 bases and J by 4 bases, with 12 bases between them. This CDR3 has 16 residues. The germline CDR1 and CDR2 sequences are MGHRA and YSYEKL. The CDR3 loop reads CASSQDPGLSTGELFF. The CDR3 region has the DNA TGCGCCAGCAGCCAAGATCCCGGGTTGAGCACCGGGGAGCTGTTTTTT.

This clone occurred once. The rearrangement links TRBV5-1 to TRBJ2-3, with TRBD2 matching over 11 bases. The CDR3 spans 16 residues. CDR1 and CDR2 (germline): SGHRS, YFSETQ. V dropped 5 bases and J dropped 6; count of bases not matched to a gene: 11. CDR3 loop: CASRVLLAGVSDTQYF. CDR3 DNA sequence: TGCGCCAGCAGAGTCCTACTAGCGGGAGTTTCGGATACGCAGTATTTT.

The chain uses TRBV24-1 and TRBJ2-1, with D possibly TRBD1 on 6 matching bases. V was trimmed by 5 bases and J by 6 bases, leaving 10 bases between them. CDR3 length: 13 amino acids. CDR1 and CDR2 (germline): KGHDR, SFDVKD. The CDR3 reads CATSALDSNEQFF. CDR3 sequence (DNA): TGTGCCACCAGTGCTCTGGACAGCAATGAGCAGTTCTTC.

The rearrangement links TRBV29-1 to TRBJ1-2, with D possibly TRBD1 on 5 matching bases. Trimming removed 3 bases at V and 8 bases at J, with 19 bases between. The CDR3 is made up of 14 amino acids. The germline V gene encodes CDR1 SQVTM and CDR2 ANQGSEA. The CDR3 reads CSVDGNNPRGGYTF. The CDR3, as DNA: TGCAGCGTTGATGGGAATAACCCCCGGGGGGGCTACACCTTC.

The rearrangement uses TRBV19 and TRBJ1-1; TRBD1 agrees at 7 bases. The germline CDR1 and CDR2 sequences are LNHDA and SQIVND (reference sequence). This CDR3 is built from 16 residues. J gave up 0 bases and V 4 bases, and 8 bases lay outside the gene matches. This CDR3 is CASSTAQGWVNTEAFF. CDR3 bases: TGTGCCAGTAGTACAGCACAGGGGTGGGTGAACACTGAAGCTTTCTTT.

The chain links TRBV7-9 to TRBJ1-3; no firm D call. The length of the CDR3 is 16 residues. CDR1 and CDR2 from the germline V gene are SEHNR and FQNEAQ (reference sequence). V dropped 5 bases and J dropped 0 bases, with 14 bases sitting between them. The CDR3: CASSPRVEVSGNTIYF. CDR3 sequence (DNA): TGTGCCAGCAGCCCCCGCGTGGAGGTCTCTGGAAACACCATATATTTT.

The CDR3 loop reads CASSQEQGFDTQYF. Here the CDR3 DNA reads TGTGCCAGCAGCCAAGAACAGGGGTTCGATACGCAGTATTTT. The V gene is TRBV3-1 (or the pseudogene TRBV3-2), the J gene TRBJ2-3; TRBD1 matches 7 bases. This CDR3 has 14 residues. With V trimmed by 0 bases and J by 6 bases, 3 bases remained unmatched. CDR1 LGHDT and CDR2 YNNKEL come from the germline V gene (reference sequence).

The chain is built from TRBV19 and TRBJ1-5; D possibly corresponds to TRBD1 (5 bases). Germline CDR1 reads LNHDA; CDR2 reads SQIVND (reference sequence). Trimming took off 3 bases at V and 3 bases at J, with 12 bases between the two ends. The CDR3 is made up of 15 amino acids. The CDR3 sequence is CASSIYGGSNQPQHF. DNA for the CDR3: TGTGCCAGTAGTATCTACGGGGGATCCAATCAGCCCCAGCATTTT.

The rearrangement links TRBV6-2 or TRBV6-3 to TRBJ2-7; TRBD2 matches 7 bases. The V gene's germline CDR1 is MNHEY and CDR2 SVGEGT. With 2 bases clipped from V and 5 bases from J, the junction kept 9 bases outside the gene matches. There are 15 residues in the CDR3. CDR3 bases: TGTGCCAGCAGTTACGGGGTCGGGGGGATCGACGAGCAGTACGTC. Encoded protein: CASSYGVGGIDEQYV.